This TCR beta chain appears in the sequencing data of a study of beta chain features in type 1 diabetes. The germline V gene encodes CDR1 SGHVS and CDR2 FNYEAQ. Trimming removed 9 bases at V and 12 bases at J, with 19 bases between. CDR3 length: 12 residues. Concerning this clone itself: The antigen is not known.

As every portion of the isolated RNA was reverse transcribed, the sequencing read expressed TCRB transcripts. Profiling relied on immunoSEQ multiplex PCR, and the TCRdb table lists in-frame clones only, not all of them. The sample carries 100,000 to 150,000 clones, 9% recorded once. The study's findings and limits: In all four CD4+ subsets, TCRB CDR3 length was significantly, moderately reduced in type 1 diabetes.

The sequence was obtained from a man under 40 with type 1 diabetes. The specimen was central memory CD4+ T cells from blood. This chain links TRBV7-6 with TRBJ2-3; TRBD2 is a possible D gene (5 bases). CDR3 bases: TGTGCCAGTGGAGGAAGACGATTAACTCAGTATTTT. This gives the protein CASGGRRLTQYF.